The clone carrying this TCR beta chain was observed a single time. A single base separates this from a much larger clone, so it may be a read error. Time point of the sample: newly diagnosed GD, antithyroid drugs for less than 3 months. Scientists built the TCR library using RNA that was extracted from PBMCs. Per germline, CDR1 LNHNV and CDR2 YYDKDF (reference sequence). This CDR3 region has 15 residues. Arm-PCR of CDR3 regions and iRepertoire HTBI primers were the basis on which TCR beta libraries were built. TCRdb reanalysed the multiplex PCR reads using MiXCR and keeps one entry per CDR3 protein. Of 580,000 or so distinct CDR3 sequences listed, 15% to 20% were seen once; the top ten hold about 11%. This entry is derived from a study of regulatory T cells in long-lasting Graves disease. These data were also reused for a study on T cells in Graves' hyperthyroidism and ophthalmopathy.

The sequencing used peripheral blood mononuclear cells (PBMCs), collected at new diagnosis, from a patient treated with antithyroid drugs. The origin of this receptor is a man younger than 35 with Graves disease. This sequence joins TRBV15 and TRBJ2-7, with TRBD1 matching 7 bases. The CDR3 bases are TGTGCCACCAGCAGCGGGCCAGGGGGTAGCTACGGGCAGTACTTC. Its protein is CATSSGPGGSYGQYF.